The 23 T cell receptor beta chains below come from one sample, sequenced in a study of cytomegalovirus exposure and HLA in healthy donors. PCR involved 60 Vbeta and 13 Jbeta primers. Sequencing used immunoSEQ multiplex PCR; TCRdb keeps in-frame clones, though not all of them. The data hold approximately 180,000 clones, with 84% observed a single time. Sequenced sample: PBMCs. The origin of the receptors is a girl aged 10 to 17 in good health and CMV-seropositive.

The chain combines TRBV10-1 with TRBJ1-1; a weak D match, TRBD1 (6 bases). There are 14 residues in the CDR3. Germline V gives CDR1 WNHNN, CDR2 SYGVQD (reference sequence). Trimming removed 6 bases from V and 0 bases from J, with 11 bases in between. The CDR3 loop is CASSYGQLNTEAFF. The CDR3 DNA reads as TGCGCCAGCAGCTACGGACAGCTGAACACTGAAGCTTTCTTT.

This rearrangement joins TRBV4-1 to TRBJ2-1, with 7 bases that match TRBD2. The CDR3 consists of 15 residues. Germline assignment: CDR1 MGHRA and CDR2 YSYEKL. Trimming removed 1 base from V and 9 bases from J; junction bases left unmatched: 9. CDR3 sequence: CASSQVLARDGEQFF. In DNA form, the CDR3 reads TGCGCCAGCAGCCAAGTACTAGCGAGGGATGGTGAGCAGTTCTTC.

This clone showed up just once. The gene calls are TRBV7-9 and TRBJ1-2, with 10 nucleotides matching TRBD1. J gave up 8 bases and V 8 bases, and 11 bases lay outside the gene matches. Germline assignment: CDR1 SEHNR and CDR2 FQNEAQ (reference sequence). This CDR3 comprises 14 residues. The CDR3 here is CASSFETGGDGYTF. Here the CDR3 DNA reads TGTGCCAGCTCCTTCGAGACAGGGGGCGACGGCTACACCTTC.

This clone came up a few times. The chain links TRBV18 to TRBJ1-6, with D possibly being TRBD1 (5 bases). CDR1 and CDR2 from the germline V gene are KGHSH and LQKENI. This CDR3 spans 12 amino acids. V lost 6 bases, J lost 8 bases, and 8 bases lay in between. The DNA of the CDR3 is TGTGCCAGCTCTACGGGGGATTCACCCCTCCACTTT. Its translation: CASSTGDSPLHF. Complete variable domain (other parts from reference TRBV18 and TRBJ1-6): NAGVMQNPRHLVRRRGQEARLRCSPMKGHSHVYWYRQLPEEGLKFMVYLQKENIIDESGMPKERFSAEFPKEGPSILRIQQVVRGDSAAYFCASSTGDSPLHFGNGTRLTVT.

This clone occurred a few times. This sequence joins TRBV7-2 and TRBJ2-1, with D perhaps TRBD2 (7 bases). V lost 0 bases to trimming and J lost 8 bases, with 14 bases between them. The CDR3 is 15 amino acids. Germline values: CDR1 SGHTA, CDR2 FQGNSA. CDR3 coding DNA: TGTGCCAGCAGCTTAGCGGGGGGGCTGATGTATGAGCAGTTCTTC. This encodes CASSLAGGLMYEQFF.

V usage is TRBV6-1 and J usage is TRBJ1-1; D not resolved. V was trimmed by 1 base and J by 1 base, leaving 7 bases between them. Germline V gene sequence: CDR1 MNHNS, CDR2 SASEGT. The CDR3 runs to 14 residues. CDR3 nucleotides: TGTGCCAGCAGTGAAGGGGCGGGGAACACTGAAGCTTTCTTT. Translating gives CASSEGAGNTEAFF.

This clone was detected only once. The chain uses TRBV5-4 and TRBJ1-2, with 7 nucleotides matching TRBD1. The CDR3 length is 15 residues. V trimming: 4 bases; J trimming: 3 bases; junction bases outside the gene matches: 9. CDR1 and CDR2 from the germline V gene are SGHNT and YYREEE (reference sequence). The CDR3 sequence is CASSLYRDRYYGYTF. CDR3 DNA sequence: TGTGCCAGCAGCCTGTACCGGGACAGATACTATGGCTACACCTTC. Drawing the rest from reference TRBV5-4 and TRBJ1-2, the complete variable domain is ETGVTQSPTHLIKTRGQQVTLRCSSQSGHNTVSWYQQALGQGPQFIFQYYREEENGRGNFPPRFSGLQFPNYSSELNVNALELDDSALYLCASSLYRDRYYGYTFGSGTRLTVV.

As concerns this clone: An end of the junction differs from the germline gene, which may be a read error. The same CDR3 is also encoded by other DNA sequences in this sample. V usage is TRBV5-1 and J usage is TRBJ1-1; D is undetermined. Looked up from germline, CDR1 is SGHRS and CDR2 is YFSETQ. The CDR3 totals 13 residues. The CDR3 region has the DNA TGCGCCAGCAAGACTTTATCGAACACTGAAGCCTTCTTT. It encodes CASKTLSNTEAFF.

The chain has TRBV7-8 and TRBJ1-1; D is undetermined. The ends were cut back, 1 base at V and 6 bases at J, with 18 bases in the middle. Looked up from germline, CDR1 is SGHVS and CDR2 is FQNEAQ. The CDR3 runs 16 residues. The CDR3 sequence is CASSLVSTGFSSEAFF. As DNA, the CDR3 is TGTGCCAGCAGCTTAGTGTCGACGGGGTTCTCTTCTGAAGCTTTCTTT. Full variable domain (rest looked up from reference TRBV7-8 and TRBJ1-1): GAGVSQSPRYKVAKRGQDVALRCDPISGHVSLFWYQQALGQGPEFLTYFQNEAQLDKSGLPSDRFFAERPEGSVSTLKIQRTQQEDSAVYLCASSLVSTGFSSEAFFGQGTRLTVV.

The chain uses TRBV11-2 and TRBJ2-3, with TRBD2 matching 8 bases. There are 16 residues in the CDR3. Germline lookup yields CDR1 SGHAT and CDR2 FQNNGV. Trimming cost V 7 bases and J 5 bases; bases outside gene matches: 14. The CDR3 DNA reads TGTGCCAGCACCTTCCCCTCCGGGGGGGGAGGAGATACGCAGTATTTT. Amino acids: CASTFPSGGGGDTQYF.

The rearrangement links TRBV5-5 to TRBJ2-7, with D perhaps matching TRBD1 (5 bases). CDR3 length: 14 residues. The V and J ends lost 0 bases and 7 bases respectively, with 14 bases between them. Germline V gene lookup returns CDR1 SGHKS and CDR2 YYEKEE (reference sequence). For the CDR3, the DNA is TGTGCCAGCAGCTTGGGGGCAGGGCTCAGGGAGCAGTACTTC. Its protein is CASSLGAGLREQYF.

This clone came up a few times. V is TRBV6-5 and J is TRBJ1-5; unclear D gene. CDR1 is MNHEY and CDR2 is SVGAGI in the germline V gene. Trimming removed 6 bases from V and 3 bases from J, with 9 bases in between. This CDR3 has 13 amino acids. The CDR3 coding sequence is TGTGCCAGCAGGAGGGTTTACAATCAGCCCCAGCATTTT. This gives the protein CASRRVYNQPQHF.

The chain uses TRBV7-9 and TRBJ2-6, with D perhaps TRBD2 (6 bases). The CDR3 spans 16 residues. V gave up 4 bases and J gave up 2 bases, with 12 bases separating them. CDR1 is SEHNR, CDR2 FQNEAQ, per germline (reference sequence). CDR3 sequence: CASSSEGTAGANVLTF. The CDR3 DNA is TGTGCCAGCAGCTCGGAGGGAACGGCTGGGGCCAACGTCCTGACTTTC.

The chain couples TRBV30 to TRBJ1-1; D unclear. Per the germline V gene, CDR1 is GTSNPN and CDR2 is SVGIG (reference sequence). The CDR3 is made up of 13 amino acids. Trimming removed 4 bases from V and 4 bases from J, with 13 bases in between. The CDR3 spells CAWIGAGRTEAFF. The CDR3 DNA is TGTGCCTGGATCGGTGCTGGGCGCACTGAAGCTTTCTTT.

The chain uses TRBV5-1 and TRBJ2-3, with a weak D call TRBD1 (5 bases). Germline assignment: CDR1 SGHRS and CDR2 YFSETQ. Trimming stripped 2 bases from V and 0 bases from J, with 13 bases between. The CDR3 covers 16 residues. The CDR3 region is CASSFKGPSSTDTQYF. Here the CDR3 DNA reads TGCGCCAGCAGCTTCAAGGGGCCCTCTAGCACAGATACGCAGTATTTT.

The rearrangement uses TRBV6-1 and TRBJ2-1; D not resolved. Trimming left V 0 bases short and J 10 bases short, with 7 bases between. The CDR3 is 12 amino acids. Germline assignment: CDR1 MNHNS and CDR2 SASEGT. The CDR3 bases are TGTGCCAGCAGTGAAGCTGAGAGAGAGCAGTTCTTC. Encoded protein: CASSEAEREQFF.

With respect to this clone: The same CDR3 arises from other DNA sequences in this sample as well. The chain is built from TRBV18 and TRBJ1-6; 7 nucleotides agree with TRBD1. V trimming: 6 bases; J trimming: 5 bases; junction bases outside the gene matches: 4. The CDR3 contains 14 residues. Germline V gene data show CDR1 as KGHSH and CDR2 as LQKENI. The CDR3 reads CASSQDRDNSPLHF. The CDR3 bases are TGTGCCAGCTCTCAAGACAGGGATAATTCACCCCTCCACTTT.

Worth noting for this clone: The junction departs from the called germline gene at one end, perhaps through a read error. The V and J genes are TRBV7-7 and TRBJ2-1, with 8 positions matching TRBD2. The CDR3 runs 14 residues. Germline loops: CDR1 SSHAT, CDR2 FNYEAQ (reference sequence). This CDR3 reads CASSLAGRGNEQFF. The CDR3 DNA sequence: TGTGCTAGCAGCTTAGCGGGGAGGGGCAATGAGCAGTTCTTC.

The V and J genes are TRBV4-1 and TRBJ2-7; 7 bases match TRBD1. V lost 0 bases and J lost 3; bases outside the gene matches: 5. This CDR3 is built from 15 residues. Germline CDR1 MGHRA, CDR2 YSYEKL. CDR3: CASSQEQGIYYEQYF. In DNA, the CDR3 is TGCGCCAGCAGCCAAGAACAGGGGATCTACTACGAGCAGTACTTC.

In its sample, this clone was seen once. The chain has TRBV11-2 and TRBJ1-2; 8 positions agree with TRBD1. V was clipped by 1 base and J by 4 bases; unmatched bases: 5. This CDR3 region has 15 residues. The germline gives CDR1 SGHAT, CDR2 FQNNGV. CDR3 DNA: TGTGCCAGCAGCTTAGGGAGGGACAGGATCTATGGCTACACCTTC. It is translated as CASSLGRDRIYGYTF.

The rearrangement links TRBV7-3 to TRBJ2-3; 10 bases match TRBD1. CDR1 and CDR2 from the germline V gene are SGHTA and FQGTGA. This CDR3 has 15 amino acids. J gave up 4 bases and V 5 bases, and 6 bases lay outside the gene matches. The CDR3 spells CASSAGTGVPDTQYF. CDR3 in DNA: TGTGCCAGCAGCGCCGGGACAGGGGTCCCAGATACGCAGTATTTT.

This rearrangement joins TRBV2 to TRBJ2-1; 8 bases match TRBD1. The V and J ends lost 5 bases and 15 bases, in that order; junction bases with no gene match: 6. This CDR3 contains 11 residues. Germline V gene lookup returns CDR1 SNHLY and CDR2 FYNNEI. CDR3: CASSLDRGAFF. Written as DNA, the CDR3 is TGTGCCAGCAGTCTTGACAGGGGTGCGTTCTTC.

The gene calls are TRBV25-1 and TRBJ1-3; 11 bases agree with TRBD1. Germline lookup yields CDR1 MGHDK and CDR2 SYGVNS. Trimming removed 8 bases from V and 2 bases from J; junction bases left unmatched: 5. The CDR3 loop spans 15 amino acids. CDR3 sequence reads: CASGTGGVPGNTIYF. The DNA for the CDR3 is TGTGCCAGCGGGACAGGGGGAGTACCTGGAAACACCATATATTTT.